The rows below give T cell receptor beta chains drawn from one sample of a study of CD8 T cells in ankylosing spondylitis. TCRdb re-called the 5' RACE reads through MiXCR, storing one row per CDR3 protein. The sample holds 500,000 to 550,000 distinct CDR3 sequences, about 13% seen once. Sequencing was done on a sample of blood, either unsorted or a sorted T cell fraction (not recorded which). The receptors stem from a male donor with ankylosing spondylitis. Both conserved end residues are part of each CDR3. D genes are given only for firm matches. Some rows have no size entry. The others give once, few or many, or a class for an expanded clone.

-	-	TRBV7-8	TRBJ2-1	TGTGCCAGCAGCTTTAGCGGATTCTCCTACAATGAGCAGTTCTTC	CASSFSGFSYNEQFF
few	TRBD2	TRBV20-1	TRBJ2-5	TGCAGTGCTAGAGATGACGGCCTAGCGGCCTTCCAAGAGACCCAGTACTTC	CSARDDGLAAFQETQYF
-	TRBD2	TRBV5-1	TRBJ2-2	TGCGCCAGCAGCTTGGCGTTAGCGGGAGGGAACACCGGGGAGCTGTTTTTT	CASSLALAGGNTGELFF
few	-	TRBV3-1	TRBJ1-6	TGTGCCAGCAGCCCCTCGGGGGCCACAGGCCTCCACTTT	CASSPSGATGLHF
-	TRBD1	TRBV5-5	TRBJ1-5	TGTGCCAGCAGCTCCACCGCAGGGGGCGCTTTTGGTAGTCAGCCCCAGCATTTT	CASSSTAGGAFGSQPQHF
once	-	TRBV10-3	TRBJ1-2	TGTGCCATCAGTGAGTCTGGCAGAGGCTACACCTTC	CAISESGRGYTF
few	-	TRBV5-1	TRBJ2-3	TGCGCCAGCAGCGCTGGGGACCGGCGAGGAGATACGCAGTATTTT	CASSAGDRRGDTQYF
-	-	TRBV20-1	TRBJ2-2	TGCAGTGCTAGGACTAGTAACACCGGGGAGCTGTTTTTT	CSARTSNTGELFF
-	TRBD1	TRBV11-2	TRBJ1-6	TGTGCCAGCAGCTCGACAGGGGGAAATTCACCCTTCCACTTT	CASSSTGGNSPFHF
few	-	TRBV12-3/TRBV12-4	TRBJ1-2	TGTGCCAGCAGCTCATCCGGGTCTGACATATATGGCTACACCTTC	CASSSSGSDIYGYTF
few	-	TRBV20-1	TRBJ1-1	TGCAGTGCTAGAGATCTCCCGGGACGGAGGAACACTGAAGCTTTCTTT	CSARDLPGRRNTEAFF
many	-	TRBV12-3/TRBV12-4	TRBJ2-2	TGTGCCAGCAGTTTTGTAGGGCCCACCGGGGAGCTGTTTTTT	CASSFVGPTGELFF
-	TRBD2	TRBV7-2	TRBJ2-5	TGTGCCAGCAGCTTCACTAGCGGGTTGGGAGAGACCCAGTACTTC	CASSFTSGLGETQYF
-	-	TRBV3-1	TRBJ2-5	TGTGCCAGCAGCCCCCAAGCCGGGTCCGAGACCCAGTACTTC	CASSPQAGSETQYF
-	TRBD1	TRBV7-9	TRBJ1-2	TGTGCCAGCAGCTTAGGGACAGGGATTGACTATGGCTACACCTTC	CASSLGTGIDYGYTF
-	-	TRBV29-1	TRBJ1-3	TGCAGCGCCGAGGGGAACTCTGGAAACACCATATATTTT	CSAEGNSGNTIYF
-	-	TRBV20-1	TRBJ2-1	TGCAGTGCTAGAGATGGCCGCAGAAACTCCTACAATGAGCAGTTCTTC	CSARDGRRNSYNEQFF
-	-	TRBV20-1	TRBJ2-1	TGCAGTGCCCGGACCGAAGCCTACAATGAGCAGTTCTTC	CSARTEAYNEQFF
few	TRBD1	TRBV5-1	TRBJ2-4	TGCGCCAGCAGCGCGGACAGGGGGGGGAACATTCAGTACTTC	CASSADRGGNIQYF
-	TRBD1	TRBV5-1	TRBJ2-7	TGCGCCAGCAGCTTAGTGGGGGACAGCTCAGAGTACGAGCAGTACTTC	CASSLVGDSSEYEQYF
few	-	TRBV24-1	TRBJ2-3	TGTGCCACCAGTTTACTTGGTACGCAGTATTTT	CATSLLGTQYF